These 27 T cell receptor beta chains were all obtained from the same sample, sequenced in a study of OX40 agonist ivuxolimab in advanced cancers. TCRdb keeps only in-frame clones here, not all; method: immunoSEQ multiplex PCR. The data show 55,000 to 60,000 clones, 80% to 90% seen once. This specimen consisted of CD4+ or CD8+ T cells sorted from blood, obtained in a trial of the OX40 agonist ivuxolimab. These receptors were collected from an adult with an advanced solid tumor such as melanoma, head and neck, liver or kidney cancer.

The chain employs TRBV7-9 and TRBJ1-3; D not certain. The CDR3 is 19 residues long. Trimming took 0 bases from V and 0 from J, leaving 18 bases between them. CDR1 and CDR2 (germline): SEHNR, FQNEAQ (reference sequence). CDR3 bases: TGTGCCAGCAGCTTAGCGAGGATACAGAGGAGAAGCTCTGGAAACACCATATATTTT. It encodes CASSLARIQRRSSGNTIYF.

The V and J genes are TRBV30 and TRBJ2-7; tentatively, D is TRBD2 (5 bases). CDR3 length equals 13 residues. The V end lost 1 base, the J end lost 6 bases, and 13 bases lay between the germline ends. Germline lookup yields CDR1 GTSNPN and CDR2 SVGIG (reference sequence). CDR3 protein: CAWSEGSVAEQYF. CDR3 sequence (DNA): TGTGCCTGGAGTGAGGGTAGCGTAGCCGAGCAGTACTTC.

This clone was observed once. This chain links TRBV28 with TRBJ2-7; a weak D match, TRBD2 (6 bases). CDR1 and CDR2 (germline): MDHEN, SYDVKM. Trimming left V 5 bases short and J 4 bases short, with 27 bases between. This CDR3 spans 18 amino acids. The CDR3 protein is CASSPVYRIAARRYEQYF. Here the CDR3 DNA reads TGTGCCAGCAGTCCCGTATATAGGATAGCGGCCAGGCGGTACGAGCAGTACTTC.

The V call is TRBV11-2, the J call TRBJ2-3; a weak D match, TRBD1 (5 bases). The CDR3 is made up of 14 amino acids. The V gene's germline CDR1 is SGHAT and CDR2 FQNNGV. Trimming removed 1 base at V and 8 bases at J, with 13 bases between. This chain's CDR3 is CASSLVQGSGTQYF. The CDR3 nucleotides are TGTGCCAGCAGCTTAGTCCAGGGTTCGGGTACGCAGTATTTT.

This rearrangement joins TRBV28 to TRBJ1-2; 8 positions agree with TRBD1. The germline V gene encodes CDR1 MDHEN and CDR2 SYDVKM. The CDR3 covers 17 residues. The junction had 15 bases not matched to a gene; V was cut back by 6 bases and J by 3 bases. CDR3 amino acids: CASRMILNRGKYYGYTF. CDR3 in DNA: TGTGCCAGCAGGATGATACTGAACAGGGGGAAGTACTATGGCTACACCTTC.

Note on this clone: The same CDR3 also results from other DNA sequences found in this sample. The rearrangement uses TRBV5-1 and TRBJ2-1, with D maybe TRBD1 (5 bases). The germline V and J ends were trimmed by 0 bases and 0 bases, with 7 bases remaining between them. CDR1 SGHRS and CDR2 YFSETQ come from the germline V gene. CDR3 length: 15 amino acids. In DNA form, the CDR3 reads TGCGCCAGCAGCTTGGGACAGAGCTCCTACAATGAGCAGTTCTTC. Protein product: CASSLGQSSYNEQFF.

The count of this clone is one. The V and J genes are TRBV5-5 and TRBJ2-7; D unclear. The CDR3 spans 14 residues. Germline V gene lookup returns CDR1 SGHKS and CDR2 YYEKEE (reference sequence). V was cut by 1 base and J by 3 bases, with 11 bases left in between. The CDR3 loop is CASSLYGSFYEQYF. The CDR3 bases are TGTGCCAGCAGCTTGTATGGCAGCTTCTACGAGCAGTACTTC.

The V call is TRBV11-2, the J call TRBJ2-1, with no clear D. This CDR3 region has 14 residues. With 0 bases removed from V and 7 bases from J, the gap between germline ends came to 10 bases. Germline CDR1 reads SGHAT; CDR2 reads FQNNGV. This CDR3 is CASSLDISWNEQFF. DNA for the CDR3: TGTGCCAGCAGCTTAGATATTAGCTGGAATGAGCAGTTCTTC.

This rearrangement joins TRBV19 to TRBJ2-2; D is ambiguous. Germline V CDR1 and CDR2: LNHDA, SQIVND (reference sequence). Trimming pared 0 bases from V and 4 bases from J, leaving 9 bases between. This CDR3 is 15 amino acids long. The CDR3 DNA is TGTGCCAGTAGTATAGATTTGGGGTCCACCGGGGAGCTGTTTTTT. Encoded protein: CASSIDLGSTGELFF.

The table lists this clone with a count of one. The rearrangement uses TRBV19 and TRBJ1-3; D is unclear. Deletions cut 4 bases from V and 0 bases from J, with 10 bases between. CDR1 and CDR2 from the germline V gene are LNHDA and SQIVND (reference sequence). This CDR3 comprises 15 residues. CDR3 in DNA: TGTGCCAGTAGTACATCCGGAGTCTCTGGAAACACCATATATTTT. This translates into CASSTSGVSGNTIYF. The whole variable domain, remainder taken from reference TRBV19 and TRBJ1-3, is DGGITQSPKYLFRKEGQNVTLSCEQNLNHDAMYWYRQDPGQGLRLIYYSQIVNDFQKGDIAEGYSVSREKKESFPLTVTSAQKNPTAFYLCASSTSGVSGNTIYFGEGSWLTVV.

The chain employs TRBV5-1 and TRBJ2-3; the match to TRBD2 covers 9 bases. The junction had 12 bases not matched to a gene; V was cut back by 2 bases and J by 2 bases. Germline V gives CDR1 SGHRS, CDR2 YFSETQ. This CDR3 contains 18 residues. CDR3 sequence: CASSFGREGRRNTDTQYF. In DNA form, the CDR3 reads TGCGCCAGCAGCTTCGGGCGGGAGGGCCGAAGAAACACAGATACGCAGTATTTT.

To note about this clone: Other DNA sequences from this sample encode an identical CDR3 as well. The rearrangement joins TRBV4-1 to TRBJ2-3; TRBD1 matches at 9 bases. Germline lookup yields CDR1 MGHRA and CDR2 YSYEKL. The CDR3 contains 15 residues. V lost 2 bases and J lost 3; bases outside the gene matches: 3. The CDR3 loop is CASSQSGQGTDTQYF. As DNA, the CDR3 is TGCGCCAGCAGCCAAAGTGGACAGGGGACAGATACGCAGTATTTT.

The V and J genes are TRBV7-6 and TRBJ2-7, with a weak D call TRBD1 (7 bases). The CDR3 spans 13 residues. Germline assignment: CDR1 SGHVS and CDR2 FNYEAQ. The V gene lost 1 base and the J gene lost 6 bases, with 10 bases spanning the gap. CDR3 nucleotides: TGTGCCAGCAGCTTAGTCCAGGGGGGCGAGCAGTACTTC. Protein: CASSLVQGGEQYF. The entire variable domain, with the rest obtained from reference TRBV7-6 and TRBJ2-7, is as follows: GAGVSQSPRYKVTKRGQDVALRCDPISGHVSLYWYRQALGQGPEFLTYFNYEAQQDKSGLPNDRFSAERPEGSISTLTIQRTEQRDSAMYRCASSLVQGGEQYFGPGTRLTVT.

This rearrangement joins TRBV18 to TRBJ1-2; 10 nucleotides align to TRBD1. V lost 6 bases to trimming and J lost 4 bases; unmatched junction nucleotides: 11. CDR3 length equals 16 residues. Germline lookup yields CDR1 KGHSH and CDR2 LQKENI. The chain's CDR3 is CASSSGQGFVGYGYTF. For the CDR3, the DNA is TGTGCCAGCTCGTCGGGACAGGGGTTTGTTGGCTATGGCTACACCTTC.

V is TRBV5-1 and J is TRBJ1-2; 7 nucleotides line up with TRBD1. Germline CDR1 is SGHRS and CDR2 is YFSETQ. The CDR3 spans 15 residues. J gave up 6 bases and V 4 bases, and 12 bases lay outside the gene matches. CDR3 DNA sequence: TGCGCCAGCAGCAGGGAACAGACAGGGAAAAATGGCTACACCTTC. It encodes CASSREQTGKNGYTF. Full variable domain (rest looked up from reference TRBV5-1 and TRBJ1-2): KAGVTQTPRYLIKTRGQQVTLSCSPISGHRSVSWYQQTPGQGLQFLFEYFSETQRNKGNFPGRFSGRQFSNSRSEMNVSTLELGDSALYLCASSREQTGKNGYTFGSGTRLTVV.

By share, this clone counts as medium-sized. This chain links TRBV30 with TRBJ1-5, with D possibly TRBD1 on 5 matching bases. Germline loops: CDR1 GTSNPN, CDR2 SVGIG (reference sequence). Trimming removed 2 bases from V and 2 bases from J, with 7 bases in between. This CDR3 has 13 amino acids. CDR3 protein: CAWSRQRNQPQHF. DNA for the CDR3: TGTGCCTGGAGTCGACAGCGCAATCAGCCCCAGCATTTT.

Only a few counts were recorded for this clone. V and J are TRBV18 and TRBJ1-5, with 7 bases matching TRBD1. Losses at the gene ends were 6 bases for V and 2 bases for J; bases not matched to a gene: 7. This CDR3 spans 15 amino acids. CDR1 KGHSH and CDR2 LQKENI come from the germline V gene. CDR3 coding DNA: TGTGCCAGCTCCCCCGGACAGGCGGGCAATCAGCCCCAGCATTTT. This codes for CASSPGQAGNQPQHF.

J is TRBJ2-1 and V is TRBV20-1; no definite D call. Germline V lookup: CDR1 DFQATT, CDR2 SNEGSKA (reference sequence). The CDR3 sequence is 11 residues long. V gave up 5 bases and J gave up 8 bases, with 10 bases separating them. The CDR3 loop is CSAARSHEQFF. In DNA form, the CDR3 reads TGCAGTGCTGCCCGATCCCATGAGCAGTTCTTC.

V and J are TRBV5-6 and TRBJ2-1; 10 bases agree with TRBD2. The CDR3 is 16 residues long. Germline CDR1 is SGHDT and CDR2 is YYEEEE. Unmatched junction bases numbered 4, after V lost 0 bases and J lost 4 bases. CDR3 loop: CASSLAGTSAYNEQFF. CDR3 sequence (DNA): TGTGCCAGCAGCTTGGCCGGGACTAGCGCTTACAATGAGCAGTTCTTC.

In this sample, this clone turned up a few times. J is TRBJ2-7 and V is TRBV29-1; D possibly corresponds to TRBD1 (5 bases). Trimming removed 3 bases from V and 6 bases from J, with 15 bases in between. Germline V gives CDR1 SQVTM, CDR2 ANQGSEA. The CDR3 consists of 13 residues. CDR3 sequence: CSVELGPSGEQYF. The DNA for the CDR3 is TGCAGCGTTGAGTTGGGGCCAAGTGGCGAGCAGTACTTC.

The chain employs TRBV19 and TRBJ2-2; 10 nucleotides align to TRBD2. Trimming took 8 bases from V and 1 from J; bases not matched to a gene: 1. This CDR3 region has 14 residues. Germline V gene data show CDR1 as LNHDA and CDR2 as SQIVND (reference sequence). The CDR3 region has the DNA TGTGCCAGTGGGACTAGCGAGAACACCGGGGAGCTGTTTTTT. Amino acid sequence: CASGTSENTGELFF.

The J gene is TRBJ1-2, the V gene TRBV28, with 11 positions matching TRBD1. The trim removed 2 bases at V and 4 bases at J, leaving 6 bases unmatched. The germline V gene has CDR1 MDHEN and CDR2 SYDVKM. The CDR3 loop spans 16 amino acids. CDR3 loop: CASSLPGQGAIYGYTF. In DNA form, the CDR3 reads TGTGCCAGCAGTTTACCAGGACAGGGGGCCATCTATGGCTACACCTTC.

This clone has more than one count but fewer than ten. The J gene is TRBJ1-5, the V gene TRBV6-6, with unresolved D. Germline assignment: CDR1 MNHNY and CDR2 SVGAGI (reference sequence). The CDR3 sequence is 12 residues long. With 2 bases removed from V and 5 bases from J, the gap between germline ends came to 4 bases. CDR3 coding DNA: TGTGCCAGCAGTTACGCCGATCAGCCCCAGCATTTT. It yields the protein CASSYADQPQHF.

This clone was seen more than once but under ten times. The chain couples TRBV4-3 to TRBJ1-3, with D tentatively TRBD1 (5 bases). V lost 0 bases, J lost 0 bases, and 12 bases lay in between. Germline CDR1 is LGHNA and CDR2 is YSLEER. CDR3 length equals 17 residues. The CDR3 sequence: CASSQDLAGVSGNTIYF. CDR3 nucleotides: TGCGCCAGCAGCCAAGATTTGGCGGGGGTCTCTGGAAACACCATATATTTT.

This chain connects TRBV9 to TRBJ2-7, with 10 nucleotides matching TRBD1. Trimming cost V 3 bases and J 5 bases; bases outside gene matches: 8. Looked up from germline, CDR1 is SGDLS and CDR2 is YYNGEE. This CDR3 has 15 residues. CDR3 region: CASSESLGQGNEQYF. Written as DNA, the CDR3 is TGTGCCAGCAGCGAGTCATTGGGACAGGGGAACGAGCAGTACTTC.

Concerning this clone: The junction does not match germline at one end; this may be a read error. V is TRBV7-7 and J is TRBJ2-5; 7 bases fit TRBD2. Germline loops: CDR1 SSHAT, CDR2 FNYEAQ (reference sequence). This CDR3 is 14 amino acids long. CDR3 region: CASSSQAGEWAQYF. As DNA, the CDR3 is TGTGCTAGCAGTTCGCAGGCGGGGGAATGGGCCCAGTACTTC.

V is TRBV7-8 and J is TRBJ2-1; possibly TRBD2 for D (6 bases). V was trimmed by 3 bases and J by 10 bases, leaving 16 bases between them. The CDR3 totals 14 residues. Germline-derived CDR1 and CDR2 are SGHVS and FQNEAQ. The CDR3 DNA reads TGTGCCAGCAGCTTTAATCTCGGGGCGGGAGAGCAGTTCTTC. It codes for CASSFNLGAGEQFF. Full variable domain (rest looked up from reference TRBV7-8 and TRBJ2-1): GAGVSQSPRYKVAKRGQDVALRCDPISGHVSLFWYQQALGQGPEFLTYFQNEAQLDKSGLPSDRFFAERPEGSVSTLKIQRTQQEDSAVYLCASSFNLGAGEQFFGPGTRLTVL.